This T cell receptor beta chain stems from a study of T cell changes during pregnancy in multiple sclerosis. This table comes from immunoSEQ multiplex PCR, and its TCRdb copy is limited to in-frame clones, with some not included. Among roughly 57,000 clones listed, about 95% were seen once. The input for sequencing was CD8+ T cells from peripheral blood mononuclear cells, taken after pregnancy. The receptor was derived from a female donor with multiple sclerosis, enrolled in a pregnancy study.

The CDR3 region is CASSPRGFSGNTIYF. The CDR3 DNA follows: TGTGCCAGTAGCCCCAGAGGTTTCTCTGGAAACACCATATATTTT. This rearrangement joins TRBV19 to TRBJ1-3; D not certain. Trimming took off 6 bases at V and 0 bases at J, with 12 bases between the two ends. This CDR3 is built from 15 residues. Germline V gives CDR1 LNHDA, CDR2 SQIVND (reference sequence). The variable domain in full, with the rest retrieved from reference TRBV19 and TRBJ1-3, is DGGITQSPKYLFRKEGQNVTLSCEQNLNHDAMYWYRQDPGQGLRLIYYSQIVNDFQKGDIAEGYSVSREKKESFPLTVTSAQKNPTAFYLCASSPRGFSGNTIYFGEGSWLTVV.